This is a list of T cell receptor beta chains from one sample in a study of identical twins. TCRdb fed the 5' RACE reads into MiXCR, producing one record per CDR3 protein. The table includes under 250,000 distinct CDR3 sequences, around 8% detected once. This sample was also put to use in a study of yellow fever vaccine responses in identical twins.

Sequencing was done on a sample of memory (CD45RO+) T cells sorted from blood. All receptors derive from a young woman in good health. The CDR3 runs from the conserved cysteine through the conserved F or W. The D gene is left open where the match is weak. Not every row has a clone size; where given, it reads once, few, many or a size class.

>TRBJ1-4|-|TRBV7-6|few
TGTGCCAGCAGCTCCAAGGGGGGTCCCAATGAAAAACTGTTTTTT
CASSSKGGPNEKLFF
>TRBJ1-4|-|TRBV5-1|few
TGCGCCAGCAGCGAGACATCTCTGCTCGAAAAACTGTTTTTT
CASSETSLLEKLFF
>TRBJ2-1|-|TRBV18|-
TGTGCCAGCTCACCACCTACCCGGGACTACAATGAGCAGTTCTTC
CASSPPTRDYNEQFF
>TRBJ2-7|-|TRBV5-1|-
TGCGCCAGCAGCTTGGGGGGGGGCCTGGGCGAGCAGTACTTC
CASSLGGGLGEQYF
>TRBJ1-5|-|TRBV20-1|-
TGCAGTGCTAGAGCCCAGGCCCTCCAGCGAGCTTCCAATAGCAATCAGCCCCAGCATTTT
CSARAQALQRASNSNQPQHF
>TRBJ2-2|-|TRBV12-3/TRBV12-4|many
TGTGCCAGCAGTAACAGGCTCACCGGGGAGCTGTTTTTT
CASSNRLTGELFF
>TRBJ2-3|-|TRBV19|few
TGTGCCAGTAGTTATATCGGGGTCACAGATACGCAGTATTTT
CASSYIGVTDTQYF
>TRBJ2-1|TRBD2|TRBV4-3|few
TGCGCCAGCAGCCAAGTAGCGGGAGAGGTATACAATGAGCAGTTCTTC
CASSQVAGEVYNEQFF
>TRBJ2-5|TRBD1|TRBV6-4|many
TGTGCCAGCAGTCGGACAGGGGAGGGGACCCAGTACTTC
CASSRTGEGTQYF
>TRBJ2-3|-|TRBV20-1|many
TGCAGTGCTCTCCTGGGGGGCGGGAGAGACACAGATACGCAGTATTTT
CSALLGGGRDTDTQYF
>TRBJ2-1|TRBD1|TRBV4-2|few
TGTGCCAGCAGCCCGGCAGAGGGACAGTACAATGAGCAGTTCTTC
CASSPAEGQYNEQFF